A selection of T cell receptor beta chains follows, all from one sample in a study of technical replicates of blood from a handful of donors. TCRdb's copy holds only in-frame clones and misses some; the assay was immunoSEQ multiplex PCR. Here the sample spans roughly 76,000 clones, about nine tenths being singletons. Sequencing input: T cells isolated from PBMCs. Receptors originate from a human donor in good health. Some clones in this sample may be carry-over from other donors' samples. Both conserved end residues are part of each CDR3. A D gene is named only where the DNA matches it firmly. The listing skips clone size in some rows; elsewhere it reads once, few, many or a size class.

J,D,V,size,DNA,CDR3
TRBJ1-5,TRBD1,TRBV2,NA,TGTGCCAGCAGTCAAGGGACAGCTCAGCCCCAGCATTTT,CASSQGTAQPQHF
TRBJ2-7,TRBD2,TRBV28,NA,TGTGCCAGCAAACGGGACTACCGCTACGAGCAGTACTTC,CASKRDYRYEQYF
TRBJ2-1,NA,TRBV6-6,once,TGTGCCAGCAGTTACCCCCGGAGTGAGCAGTTCTTC,CASSYPRSEQFF
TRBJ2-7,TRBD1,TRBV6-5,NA,TGTGCCAGCCAGCGGCAGGGGGCAAACGAGCAGTACTTC,CASQRQGANEQYF
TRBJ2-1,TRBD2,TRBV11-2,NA,TGTGCCAGCAGCTCCGGGACTAGCGGTTACAATGAGCAGTTCTTC,CASSSGTSGYNEQFF
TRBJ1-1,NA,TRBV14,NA,TGTGCCAGCAGCCAAGACTTCGGAGGTTTGTGGACTGAAGCTTTCTTT,CASSQDFGGLWTEAFF
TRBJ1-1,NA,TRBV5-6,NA,TGTGCCAGCAGCTCTGGGGGGGTCGAAGCTTTCTTT,CASSSGGVEAFF
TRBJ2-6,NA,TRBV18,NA,TGTGCCAGCTCACCTCCCTGGGGCTCTGGGGCCGACGTCCTGACTTTC,CASSPPWGSGADVLTF
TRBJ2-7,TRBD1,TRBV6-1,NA,TGTGCCAGCAAGCAGACAGGGGGATCCTACGAGCAGTACTTC,CASKQTGGSYEQYF
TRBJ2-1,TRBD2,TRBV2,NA,TGTGCCAGCCTCGGACTAGCGGGTAATGAGCAGTTCTTC,CASLGLAGNEQFF
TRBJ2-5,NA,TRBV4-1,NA,TGCGCCAGCAGCCAGTTTGAGACGGGGAAAGAGACCCAGTACTTC,CASSQFETGKETQYF
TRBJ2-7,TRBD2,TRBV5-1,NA,TGCGCCAGCAGCCAAGTACTAGCGGGAGGGAGCTCCTACGAGCAGTACTTC,CASSQVLAGGSSYEQYF
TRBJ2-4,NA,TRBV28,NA,TGTGCCAGCAGTTTAGCCAGGGGCGAAAACATTCAGTACTTC,CASSLARGENIQYF
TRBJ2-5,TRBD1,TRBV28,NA,TGTGCCAGCAGGGGGGACAGAGAAATAGAGACCCAGTACTTC,CASRGDREIETQYF
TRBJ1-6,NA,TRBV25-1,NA,TGTGCCAGCAGTGAATCGATCGGAATAGGGGCGCATTCACCCCTCCACTTT,CASSESIGIGAHSPLHF